Listed here is a single TCR beta chain. The antigen it binds to is not known. No much larger clone exists at a distance of one base, and base qualities are not known. The data derive from a study of shared clonotypes between healthy human individuals (dated by TCRdb to 2020 to 2021). Context from the whole study: The cohort included a few men and a couple of women between 18 and 49 years of age. For each donor, three plates each were used for CD4 naive and CD4 memory, two plates were used for CD8 naive, and one plate was used for CD8 memory. To estimate repertoire size and how much clonotypes are shared between individuals, the study performed deep sequencing of blood TCR repertoires from a handful of healthy adults. To increase sequencing depth and limit assay-specific biases, TCR repertoire library preparation and sequencing were carried out by different laboratories using diverse techniques. Per donor, leukapheresis produced somewhere between about 0.85 and 8.9 billion PBMCs. The research as a whole found: Because the study included only a small number of donors, the genetic and exposure-history diversity represented was limited. Pairwise subsampling indicated that sequencing depth was expected to affect the degree of clonotype sharing among donors. Only blood was sampled, and tissue TCR repertoires likely differ from those in blood. Naive subsets generally had larger estimated clonotype richness than memory subsets did. Incomplete sequencing was indicated by rarefaction of sorted-subset datasets, despite the large sequencing depth. Sharing across a few donors was observed for around 5% of naive CD4, over 3% of naive CD8, 2% to 2.5% of memory CD4, and over 0.3% of memory CD8 clonotypes. Compared with non-shared clonotypes, clonotypes shared by all four sorted-subset donors had higher generation probabilities.

The donors were healthy, HIV-negative adults who had no recently reported acute infections or vaccinations. All donors were Caucasian adults living in Nashville, Tennessee, USA. CD4+ T cells were enriched by magnetic negative selection, after which naive cells were positively selected on CD45RA and the negative fraction was taken as the memory subset. After blood collection by leukapheresis, PBMCs were isolated using Ficoll-Histopaque density gradient centrifugation and then cryopreserved in the vapor phase of liquid nitrogen. Analytical flow cytometry was used to check the purity and quantity of each magnetically sorted T cell population. Genomic DNA was isolated from each sorted fraction and quantified by UV absorbance on a Nanodrop 2000c. The trim is 10 bases for V and 0 bases for J, with a gap of 13 bases between the germline ends. The CDR3, cysteine through phenylalanine, is 14 amino acids long. CDR3 DNA is the only sequence kept; it has 42 bases, read in frame from the first base. The germline V gene (reference sequence) provides CDR1 LNHDA and CDR2 SQIVND.

TCR CDR3 regions were amplified from genomic DNA by multiplex PCR using the deep immunoSEQ assay. For each cell subset, the extracted genomic DNA was distributed evenly across all wells of several immunoSEQ 96-well plates, and each plate served as one replicate. For sorted subsets, around 200 ng genomic DNA, equal to 30,000 to 35,000 T cell genomes, was loaded into each replicate PCR. Purified libraries were quantified with a Qubit 3.0 fluorometer, sized on a Bioanalyzer 2100, and re-quantified with the KAPA Library Quantification kit. Each immunoSEQ 96-well plate was sequenced on its own single-read 150-cycle Illumina NextSeq 550 flow cell. Under the source paper's analysis protocol: Because the immunoSEQ output included only junctional sequences and no quality scores, the filtering could not be the same as the filtering used for full-length reads. Sequences were annotated with PyIR, a Python wrapper for IgBLAST v1.9, and V/J genes and CDR3 were assigned using IMGT germline references. Reads were removed for weak V/J assignments (E-value above 1e-6), missing CDR3, stop codons, out-of-frame junctions, or ambiguous translated residues. V3J clonotypes were defined as sequences sharing the same inferred V gene, J gene, and CDR3 amino acid sequence. The percentage overlap between two repertoires was calculated by dividing the number of shared unique clonotypes by the size of the smaller repertoire. Repertoire richness was assessed with RTK rarefaction, the Chao1 estimator, and Recon v2.1 estimates of unobserved clonotypes. OLGA was used to compute generation probabilities for all TCRbeta clonotypes that the gDNA method yielded from a handful of donors. As stored in TCRdb, this immuneACCESS dataset retains in-frame rearrangements with V and J assigned. A fraction of the clones does not appear; measured against another copy, unresolved V genes explain less than half of the discrepancy, and the remainder lacks a known reason. V and J calls and clone size follow that table, whereas D and trimming were derived from the DNA. The sample table shows millions of clones, and just over 90% are seen once. The top ten clonotypes cover under 0.45% of the sample.

Source material: naive CD4+ T cells from PBMCs. The cell subset or site tag for this specimen amounts to: CD45RA+ positively selected. This clonotype was obtained from a man aged 18 to 35 in good health. Some clones in this sample may be carry-over from other donors' samples. In this chain, TRBV19 is recombined with TRBJ1-3; TRBD1 is perhaps the D gene, given 5 matching bases. The CDR3 reads CATMGLNSGNTIYF. The DNA sequence is TGTGCCACCATGGGACTGAACTCTGGAAACACCATATATTTT.